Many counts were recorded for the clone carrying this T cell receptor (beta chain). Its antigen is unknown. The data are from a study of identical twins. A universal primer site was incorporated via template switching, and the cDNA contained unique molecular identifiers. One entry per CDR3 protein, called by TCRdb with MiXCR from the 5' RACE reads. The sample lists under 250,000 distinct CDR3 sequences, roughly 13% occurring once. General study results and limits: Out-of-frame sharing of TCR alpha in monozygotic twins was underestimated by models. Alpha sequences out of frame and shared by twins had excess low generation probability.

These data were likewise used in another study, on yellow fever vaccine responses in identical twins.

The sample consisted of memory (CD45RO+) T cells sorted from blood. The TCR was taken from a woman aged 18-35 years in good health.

CDR3 sequence reads: CASSQEGRSGEQFF. The CDR3 coding sequence is TGCGCCAGCAGCCAAGAAGGCCGTTCGGGTGAGCAGTTCTTC. The chain links TRBV4-3 to TRBJ2-1; no reliable D call. Trimming cost V 0 bases and J 9 bases, with 12 bases left between them. The CDR3 has 14 residues. Germline lookup yields CDR1 LGHNA and CDR2 YSLEER.